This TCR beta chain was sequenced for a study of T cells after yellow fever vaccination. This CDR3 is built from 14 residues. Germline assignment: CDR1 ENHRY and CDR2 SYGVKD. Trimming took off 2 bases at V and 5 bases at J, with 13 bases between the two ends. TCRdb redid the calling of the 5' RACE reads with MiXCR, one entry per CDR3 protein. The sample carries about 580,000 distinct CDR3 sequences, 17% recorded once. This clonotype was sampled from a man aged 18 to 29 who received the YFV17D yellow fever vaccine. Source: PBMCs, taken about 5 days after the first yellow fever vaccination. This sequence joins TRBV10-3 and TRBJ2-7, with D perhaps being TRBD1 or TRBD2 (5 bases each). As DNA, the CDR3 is TGTGCCATCAGTGAGCCCGGGACGGAAAACGAGCAGTACTTC. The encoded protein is CAISEPGTENEQYF.